The 26 T cell receptor beta chains below were found in one sample sequenced in a study of cytomegalovirus exposure and HLA in healthy donors. The PCR ran on 60 Vbeta and 13 Jbeta primers. Profiling relied on immunoSEQ multiplex PCR, and the TCRdb table lists in-frame clones only, not all of them. The sample consists of about 230,000 clones, roughly 78% of them appearing once. The material sequenced was PBMCs. These receptors all come from a boy aged 5-17 years in good health and CMV-seronegative.

This chain joins TRBV4-2 and TRBJ1-2; D remains ambiguous. This CDR3 is 13 amino acids long. Germline assignment: CDR1 LGHNA and CDR2 YNFKEQ. V was pared by 1 base and J by 8 bases, with 11 bases between. CDR3 protein: CASSQGGLQGYTF. The CDR3 DNA reads as TGTGCCAGCAGCCAAGGAGGGCTACAAGGCTACACCTTC.

The chain recombines TRBV4-1 with TRBJ1-5; D is undetermined. The CDR3 is 13 amino acids. Germline V CDR1 and CDR2: MGHRA, YSYEKL. Trimming shortened V by 2 bases and J by 2 bases, and 4 bases separated the two germline ends. The CDR3 region has the DNA TGCGCCAGCAGCCAAACAGGCAATCAGCCCCAGCATTTT. Protein product: CASSQTGNQPQHF.

This sequence joins TRBV4-1 and TRBJ1-1; unclear D gene. Trimming shortened V by 4 bases and J by 0 bases, and 15 bases separated the two germline ends. This CDR3 region has 16 residues. CDR1 and CDR2 (germline): MGHRA, YSYEKL. The CDR3, as DNA: TGCGCCAGCAGCCTTACCGGGGTGGGCTTGAACACTGAAGCTTTCTTT. This codes for CASSLTGVGLNTEAFF.

This clone was counted a few times. V is TRBV5-4 and J is TRBJ2-3; D is unresolved. V dropped 7 bases and J dropped 4 bases, with 10 bases sitting between them. Per germline, CDR1 SGHNT and CDR2 YYREEE (reference sequence). This CDR3 has 12 residues. CDR3 in amino acids: CASSNSADTQYF. The CDR3 DNA sequence: TGTGCCAGCTCGAATTCAGCAGATACGCAGTATTTT. The full variable domain, completed using reference TRBV5-4 and TRBJ2-3, is ETGVTQSPTHLIKTRGQQVTLRCSSQSGHNTVSWYQQALGQGPQFIFQYYREEENGRGNFPPRFSGLQFPNYSSELNVNALELDDSALYLCASSNSADTQYFGPGTRLTVL.

The genes are TRBV5-1 and TRBJ2-1; 7 bases align to TRBD1. V lost 3 bases to trimming and J lost 6 bases; unmatched junction nucleotides: 6. Germline V lookup: CDR1 SGHRS, CDR2 YFSETQ. The CDR3 totals 14 residues. The CDR3 here is CASSSRQGPNEQFF. CDR3 sequence (DNA): TGCGCCAGCAGCTCCCGACAGGGACCCAATGAGCAGTTCTTC.

This clone has just a few counts. This CDR3 is CASSDAGQPQHF. The CDR3 bases are TGCGCCAGCAGTGATGCCGGTCAGCCCCAGCATTTT. This sequence joins TRBV10-1 and TRBJ1-5; no firm D call. In germline, CDR1 is WNHNN, CDR2 SYGVQD (reference sequence). V dropped 3 bases and J dropped 6 bases, with 6 bases sitting between them. The CDR3 is 12 amino acids.

This chain connects TRBV15 to TRBJ2-1; no clear D. Trimming took off 0 bases at V and 1 base at J, with 13 bases between the two ends. CDR3 length: 17 amino acids. Germline V gene lookup returns CDR1 LNHNV and CDR2 YYDKDF (reference sequence). CDR3 residues: CATSRDLQRVSYNEQFF. For the CDR3, the DNA is TGTGCCACCAGCAGAGACCTACAGAGAGTGTCCTACAATGAGCAGTTCTTC.

As concerns this clone: At one end the junction does not follow the germline gene, possibly because of a read error. Within the sample, other DNA sequences also encode this same CDR3. V is TRBV30 and J is TRBJ1-5; D might be TRBD1 (5 bases). Germline CDR1 and CDR2: GTSNPN and SVGIG (reference sequence). CDR3 length: 14 residues. The CDR3 spells CAWSARWGGQPQHF. DNA for the CDR3: TGCGCCTGGAGTGCCCGCTGGGGGGGTCAGCCCCAGCATTTT.

This chain connects TRBV5-1 to TRBJ2-7; maybe TRBD1 (5 bases). Germline V gene sequence: CDR1 SGHRS, CDR2 YFSETQ. The CDR3 has 14 residues. V was shortened by 4 bases and J by 0 bases, with 11 bases between the two germline ends. This chain's CDR3 is CASSAGQTSYEQYF. The CDR3 DNA sequence: TGCGCCAGCAGCGCTGGACAAACCTCCTACGAGCAGTACTTC.

This chain connects TRBV2 to TRBJ2-5; 7 bases agree with TRBD1. The germline gives CDR1 SNHLY, CDR2 FYNNEI. V shed 9 bases, J shed 0 bases, and the junction held 4 bases outside the gene matches. This CDR3 region has 13 residues. The CDR3 is CASCDRDQETQYF. CDR3 coding DNA: TGTGCCAGTTGCGACAGGGACCAAGAGACCCAGTACTTC.

This chain joins TRBV2 and TRBJ1-5; D is uncertain. Germline CDR1 is SNHLY and CDR2 is FYNNEI. Trimming took off 7 bases at V and 1 base at J, with 14 bases between the two ends. CDR3 length: 15 residues. The CDR3 coding sequence is TGTGCCAGCAACGGGGATACGGGGAGCAATCAGCCCCAGCATTTT. The encoded protein is CASNGDTGSNQPQHF. Filled out from reference TRBV2 and TRBJ1-5, the complete variable domain reads EPEVTQTPSHQVTQMGQEVILRCVPISNHLYFYWYRQILGQKVEFLVSFYNNEISEKSEIFDDQFSVERPDGSNFTLKIRSTKLEDSAMYFCASNGDTGSNQPQHFGDGTRLSIL.

The genes are TRBV19 and TRBJ2-5, with D possibly matching TRBD2 (7 bases). The CDR3 covers 13 residues. V was trimmed by 7 bases and J by 4 bases, leaving 13 bases between them. CDR1 and CDR2 from the germline V gene are LNHDA and SQIVND (reference sequence). CDR3 amino acids: CASTEGGGETQYF. In DNA form, the CDR3 reads TGTGCCAGTACCGAAGGGGGGGGAGAGACCCAGTACTTC.

The J gene is TRBJ2-1, the V gene TRBV9; D unclear. Germline values: CDR1 SGDLS, CDR2 YYNGEE. V was shortened by 4 bases and J by 0 bases, with 11 bases between the two germline ends. CDR3 size: 15 residues. The CDR3 DNA is TGTGCCAGCAGCACCGGTGCGAGCTCCTACAATGAGCAGTTCTTC. It encodes CASSTGASSYNEQFF.

The chain carries TRBV5-4 and TRBJ2-1; 7 nucleotides align to TRBD1. The V and J ends lost 2 bases and 6 bases, in that order; junction bases with no gene match: 11. This CDR3 region has 16 residues. CDR1 is SGHNT and CDR2 is YYREEE in the germline V gene (reference sequence). The CDR3 region has the DNA TGTGCCAGCAGCTTCCACCCGGGACAGCGCACCAATGAGCAGTTCTTC. It yields the protein CASSFHPGQRTNEQFF.

This sequence joins TRBV5-4 and TRBJ1-1; D not resolved. Between the trimmed V and J ends, which lost 4 bases and 4 bases, there was a span of 11 bases. The germline CDR1 and CDR2 sequences are SGHNT and YYREEE (reference sequence). The CDR3 sequence is 13 residues long. The CDR3 DNA reads as TGTGCCAGCAGCCTGGGCGGAGTCACTGAAGCTTTCTTT. It yields the protein CASSLGGVTEAFF.

This rearrangement joins TRBV27 to TRBJ2-3; D is unresolved. This CDR3 comprises 13 residues. The germline V gene encodes CDR1 MNHEY and CDR2 SMNVEV (reference sequence). V was trimmed by 3 bases and J by 0 bases, leaving 4 bases between them. The CDR3 nucleotides read TGTGCCAGCAGTTTCAGTAGCACAGATACGCAGTATTTT. The encoded protein is CASSFSSTDTQYF.

The chain employs TRBV19 and TRBJ1-5, with no clear D. Between the trimmed V and J ends, which lost 3 bases and 7 bases, there was a span of 19 bases. Germline assignment: CDR1 LNHDA and CDR2 SQIVND (reference sequence). The CDR3 spans 16 residues. The CDR3 region is CASSITVVGSGQPQHF. CDR3 nucleotides: TGTGCCAGTAGTATCACGGTAGTCGGGTCGGGACAGCCCCAGCATTTT.

The gene calls are TRBV10-3 and TRBJ2-7; D uncertain. Germline CDR1 reads ENHRY; CDR2 reads SYGVKD. The CDR3 has 14 amino acids. Trimming stripped 0 bases from V and 6 bases from J, with 12 bases between. As DNA, the CDR3 is TGTGCCATCAGTGAGTCGAAGGTGACGGGCGAGCAGTACTTC. This encodes CAISESKVTGEQYF.

The chain recombines TRBV15 with TRBJ2-1; TRBD1 agrees at 10 bases. V was clipped by 6 bases and J by 6 bases; unmatched bases: 8. Germline V lookup: CDR1 LNHNV, CDR2 YYDKDF (reference sequence). This CDR3 comprises 15 residues. The CDR3 reads CATSIDRGRFNEQFF. The CDR3 DNA sequence: TGTGCCACCAGTATCGACAGGGGGCGGTTCAATGAGCAGTTCTTC.

The chain recombines TRBV19 with TRBJ1-2; TRBD1 matches 7 bases. The ends lost 9 bases at V and 2 bases at J; junction bases unmatched: 3. This CDR3 is 12 amino acids long. Germline CDR1 and CDR2: LNHDA and SQIVND (reference sequence). CDR3 sequence (DNA): TGTGCCAGCAAGACAGGGAACTATGGCTACACCTTC. It encodes CASKTGNYGYTF.

This chain joins TRBV27 and TRBJ2-7; 10 bases agree with TRBD2. The V segment lost 4 bases and the J segment 2 bases; nucleotides outside the gene matches: 14. CDR3 size: 18 residues. Germline loops: CDR1 MNHEY, CDR2 SMNVEV (reference sequence). CDR3 residues: CASSSQREGMVVPYEQYF. In nucleotides, the CDR3 is TGTGCCAGCAGTTCTCAGCGGGAGGGAATGGTGGTCCCCTACGAGCAGTACTTC.

The chain combines TRBV19 with TRBJ1-2, with D possibly matching TRBD1 (5 bases). Trimming shortened V by 5 bases and J by 6 bases, and 16 bases separated the two germline ends. The CDR3 covers 14 residues. Per the germline V gene, CDR1 is LNHDA and CDR2 is SQIVND (reference sequence). The CDR3: CASSPPQGWNGYTF. In nucleotides, the CDR3 is TGTGCCAGTAGTCCCCCGCAGGGTTGGAATGGCTACACCTTC.

The V and J genes are TRBV11-2 and TRBJ1-5; 7 nucleotides match TRBD1. Trimming cost V 5 bases and J 2 bases; bases outside gene matches: 3. The CDR3 has 14 amino acids. Germline V lookup: CDR1 SGHAT, CDR2 FQNNGV. This CDR3 is CASSPTGGNQPQHF. DNA for the CDR3: TGTGCCAGCAGCCCAACAGGGGGCAATCAGCCCCAGCATTTT.

The CDR3, as DNA: TGCGCCAGCAGCCAACCCACCGGGAGGGACATTAGGTTCTTC. It codes for CASSQPTGRDIRFF. V usage is TRBV4-1 and J usage is TRBJ2-1; 8 bases are shared with TRBD2. V lost 2 bases and J lost 15; bases outside the gene matches: 12. The CDR3 has 14 amino acids. Germline V lookup: CDR1 MGHRA, CDR2 YSYEKL.

The chain links TRBV19 to TRBJ1-5; no clear D. This CDR3 is 15 amino acids long. Germline lookup yields CDR1 LNHDA and CDR2 SQIVND (reference sequence). With 1 base removed from V and 0 bases from J, the gap between germline ends came to 7 bases. The CDR3 sequence is CASSIVLYSNQPQHF. The CDR3 DNA reads TGTGCCAGTAGTATAGTTCTTTATAGCAATCAGCCCCAGCATTTT.

V and J are TRBV19 and TRBJ1-2, with 11 bases aligning to TRBD1. The CDR3 is 15 residues long. V dropped 7 bases and J dropped 4; count of bases not matched to a gene: 8. Germline CDR1 and CDR2: LNHDA and SQIVND (reference sequence). CDR3 in amino acids: CASTLDRGRGYGYTF. CDR3 bases: TGTGCCAGTACCCTGGACAGGGGGCGAGGCTATGGCTACACCTTC.